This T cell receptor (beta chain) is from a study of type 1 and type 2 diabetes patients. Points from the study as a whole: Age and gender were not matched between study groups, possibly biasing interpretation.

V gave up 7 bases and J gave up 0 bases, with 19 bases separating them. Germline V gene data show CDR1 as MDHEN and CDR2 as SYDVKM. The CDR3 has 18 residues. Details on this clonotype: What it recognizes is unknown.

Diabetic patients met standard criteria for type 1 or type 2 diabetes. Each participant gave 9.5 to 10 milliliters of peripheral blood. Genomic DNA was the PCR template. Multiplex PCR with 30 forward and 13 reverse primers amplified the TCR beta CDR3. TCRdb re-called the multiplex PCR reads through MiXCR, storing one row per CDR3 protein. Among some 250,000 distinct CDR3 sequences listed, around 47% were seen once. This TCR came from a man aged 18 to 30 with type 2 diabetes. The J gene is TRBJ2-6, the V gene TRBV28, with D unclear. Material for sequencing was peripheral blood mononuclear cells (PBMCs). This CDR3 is CASTVGSENLSGANVLTF. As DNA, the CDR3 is TGTGCCAGCACCGTCGGTTCGGAGAACCTCTCTGGGGCCAACGTCCTGACTTTC.